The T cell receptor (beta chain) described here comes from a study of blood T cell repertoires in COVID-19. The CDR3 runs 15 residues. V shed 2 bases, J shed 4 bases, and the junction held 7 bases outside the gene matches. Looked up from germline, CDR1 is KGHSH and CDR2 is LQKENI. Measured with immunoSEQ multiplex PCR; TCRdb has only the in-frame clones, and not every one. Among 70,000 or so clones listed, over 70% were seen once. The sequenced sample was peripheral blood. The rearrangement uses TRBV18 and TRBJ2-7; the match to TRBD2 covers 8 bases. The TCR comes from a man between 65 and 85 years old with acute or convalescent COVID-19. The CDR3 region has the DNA TGTGCCAGCTCACCAGTTTCGGGAGGGCCTTACGAGCAGTACTTC. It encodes CASSPVSGGPYEQYF. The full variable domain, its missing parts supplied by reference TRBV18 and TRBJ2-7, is NAGVMQNPRHLVRRRGQEARLRCSPMKGHSHVYWYRQLPEEGLKFMVYLQKENIIDESGMPKERFSAEFPKEGPSILRIQQVVRGDSAAYFCASSPVSGGPYEQYFGPGTRLTVT.